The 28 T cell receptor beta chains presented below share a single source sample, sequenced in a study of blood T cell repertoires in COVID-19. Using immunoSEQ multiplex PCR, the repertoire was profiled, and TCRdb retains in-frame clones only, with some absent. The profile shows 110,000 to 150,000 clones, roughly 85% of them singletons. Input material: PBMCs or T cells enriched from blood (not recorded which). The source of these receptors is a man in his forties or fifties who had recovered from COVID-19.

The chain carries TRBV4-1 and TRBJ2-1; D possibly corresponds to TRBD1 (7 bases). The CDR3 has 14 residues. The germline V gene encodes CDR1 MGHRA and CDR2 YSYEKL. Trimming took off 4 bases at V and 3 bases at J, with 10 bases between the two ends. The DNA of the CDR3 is TGCGCCAGCAGCCGCGGGACAGTCTACAATGAGCAGTTCTTC. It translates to CASSRGTVYNEQFF.

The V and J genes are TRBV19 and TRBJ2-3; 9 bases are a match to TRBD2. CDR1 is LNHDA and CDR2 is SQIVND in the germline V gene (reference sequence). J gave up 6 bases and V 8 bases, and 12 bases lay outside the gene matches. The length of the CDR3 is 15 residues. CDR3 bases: TGTGCCAGTTCCTTCCGAGGGACTAGCATCGATACGCAGTATTTT. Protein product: CASSFRGTSIDTQYF.

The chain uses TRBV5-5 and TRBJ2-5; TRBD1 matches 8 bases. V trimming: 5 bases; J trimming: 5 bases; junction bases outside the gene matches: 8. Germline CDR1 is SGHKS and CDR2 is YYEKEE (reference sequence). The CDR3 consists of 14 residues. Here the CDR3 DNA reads TGTGCCAGCAGTCCAGGGGGCACCTGGGAGACCCAGTACTTC. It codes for CASSPGGTWETQYF. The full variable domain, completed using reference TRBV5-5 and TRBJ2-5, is DAGVTQSPTHLIKTRGQQVTLRCSPISGHKSVSWYQQVLGQGPQFIFQYYEKEERGRGNFPDRFSARQFPNYSSELNVNALLLGDSALYLCASSPGGTWETQYFGPGTRLLVL.

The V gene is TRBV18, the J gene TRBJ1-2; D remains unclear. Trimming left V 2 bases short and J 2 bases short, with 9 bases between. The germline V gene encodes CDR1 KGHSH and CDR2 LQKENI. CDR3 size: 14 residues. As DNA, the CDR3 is TGTGCCAGCTCACCATCTCCCGGGAACTATGGCTACACCTTC. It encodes CASSPSPGNYGYTF.

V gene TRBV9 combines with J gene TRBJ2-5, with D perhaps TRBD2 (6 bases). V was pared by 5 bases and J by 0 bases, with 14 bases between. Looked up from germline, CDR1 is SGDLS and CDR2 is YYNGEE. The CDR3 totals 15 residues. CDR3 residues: CASSRVGGYQETQYF. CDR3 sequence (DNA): TGTGCCAGCAGTCGGGTCGGGGGATACCAAGAGACCCAGTACTTC. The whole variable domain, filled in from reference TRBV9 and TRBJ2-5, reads DSGVTQTPKHLITATGQRVTLRCSPRSGDLSVYWYQQSLDQGLQFLIQYYNGEERAKGNILERFSAQQFPDLHSELNLSSLELGDSALYFCASSRVGGYQETQYFGPGTRLLVL.

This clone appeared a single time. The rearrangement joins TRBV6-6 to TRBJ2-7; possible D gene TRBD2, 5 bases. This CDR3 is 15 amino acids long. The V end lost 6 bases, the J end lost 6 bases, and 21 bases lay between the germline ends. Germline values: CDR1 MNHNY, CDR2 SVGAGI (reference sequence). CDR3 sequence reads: CASSPSGRILAEQYF. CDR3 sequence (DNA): TGTGCCAGCAGCCCGTCCGGGCGGATCCTAGCCGAGCAGTACTTC.

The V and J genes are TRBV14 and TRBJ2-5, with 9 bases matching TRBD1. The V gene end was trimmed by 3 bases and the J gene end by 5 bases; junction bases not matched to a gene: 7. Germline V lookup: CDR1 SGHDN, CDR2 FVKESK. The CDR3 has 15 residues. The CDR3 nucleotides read TGTGCCAGCAGCCAGGGACAGGGAATCGGTGAGACCCAGTACTTC. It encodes CASSQGQGIGETQYF.

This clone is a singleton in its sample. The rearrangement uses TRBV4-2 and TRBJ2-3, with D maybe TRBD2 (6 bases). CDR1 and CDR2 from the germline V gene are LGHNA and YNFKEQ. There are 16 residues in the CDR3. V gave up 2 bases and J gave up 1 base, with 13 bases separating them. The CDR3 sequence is CASSQTRSSGTDTQYF. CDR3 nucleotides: TGTGCCAGCAGCCAAACAAGATCTAGCGGCACAGATACGCAGTATTTT.

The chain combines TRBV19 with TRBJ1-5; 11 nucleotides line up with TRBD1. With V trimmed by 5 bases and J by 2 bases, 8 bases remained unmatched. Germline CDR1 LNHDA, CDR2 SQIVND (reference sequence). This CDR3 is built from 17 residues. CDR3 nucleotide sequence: TGTGCCAGTAGTCCACTCTGGACAGGGGGCCGCAATCAGCCCCAGCATTTT. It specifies CASSPLWTGGRNQPQHF.

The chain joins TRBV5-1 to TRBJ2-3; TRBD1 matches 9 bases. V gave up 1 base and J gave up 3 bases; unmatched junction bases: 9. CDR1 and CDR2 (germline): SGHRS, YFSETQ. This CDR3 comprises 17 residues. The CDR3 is CASSLTAPGQGTDTQYF. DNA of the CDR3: TGCGCCAGCAGCTTGACTGCTCCGGGACAGGGAACAGATACGCAGTATTTT.

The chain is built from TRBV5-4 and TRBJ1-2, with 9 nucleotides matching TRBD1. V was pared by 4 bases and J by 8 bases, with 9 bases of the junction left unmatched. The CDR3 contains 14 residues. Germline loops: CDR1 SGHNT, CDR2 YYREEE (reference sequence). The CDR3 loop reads CASSPGDRVEGYTF. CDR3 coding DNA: TGTGCCAGCAGCCCAGGGGACAGGGTGGAAGGCTACACCTTC.

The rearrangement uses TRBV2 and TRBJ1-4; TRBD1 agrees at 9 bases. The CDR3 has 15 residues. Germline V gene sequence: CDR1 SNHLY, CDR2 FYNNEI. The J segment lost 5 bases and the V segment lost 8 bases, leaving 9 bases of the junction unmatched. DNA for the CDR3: TGTGCCAGCGATCTTTCCGGGACAGGGAATGAAAAACTGTTTTTT. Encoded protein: CASDLSGTGNEKLFF. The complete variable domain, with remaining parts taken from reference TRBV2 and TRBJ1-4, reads EPEVTQTPSHQVTQMGQEVILRCVPISNHLYFYWYRQILGQKVEFLVSFYNNEISEKSEIFDDQFSVERPDGSNFTLKIRSTKLEDSAMYFCASDLSGTGNEKLFFGSGTQLSVL.

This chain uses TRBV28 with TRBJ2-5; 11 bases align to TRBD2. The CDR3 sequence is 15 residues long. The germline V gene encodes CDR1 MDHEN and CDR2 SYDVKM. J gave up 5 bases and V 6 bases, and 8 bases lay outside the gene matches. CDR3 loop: CASRTPSGGRETQYF. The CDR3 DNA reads TGTGCCAGCAGGACCCCTAGCGGGGGGCGGGAGACCCAGTACTTC.

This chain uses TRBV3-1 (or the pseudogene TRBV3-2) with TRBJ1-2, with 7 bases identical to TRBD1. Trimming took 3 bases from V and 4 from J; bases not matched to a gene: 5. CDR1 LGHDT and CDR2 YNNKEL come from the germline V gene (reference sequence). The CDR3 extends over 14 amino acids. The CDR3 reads CASSQPRGIYGYTF. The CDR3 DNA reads TGTGCCAGCAGCCAGCCCAGGGGGATCTATGGCTACACCTTC.

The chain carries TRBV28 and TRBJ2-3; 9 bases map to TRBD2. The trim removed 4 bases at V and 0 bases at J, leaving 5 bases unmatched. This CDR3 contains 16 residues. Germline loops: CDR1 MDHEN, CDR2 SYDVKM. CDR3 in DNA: TGTGCCAGCAGTTCCGTTAGCGGGGGCAGCACAGATACGCAGTATTTT. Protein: CASSSVSGGSTDTQYF.

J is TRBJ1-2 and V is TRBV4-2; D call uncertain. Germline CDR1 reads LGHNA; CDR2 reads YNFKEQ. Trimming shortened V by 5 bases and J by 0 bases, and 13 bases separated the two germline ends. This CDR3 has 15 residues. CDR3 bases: TGTGCCAGCAGCTCAAGCGGCACTCCTAACTATGGCTACACCTTC. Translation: CASSSSGTPNYGYTF.

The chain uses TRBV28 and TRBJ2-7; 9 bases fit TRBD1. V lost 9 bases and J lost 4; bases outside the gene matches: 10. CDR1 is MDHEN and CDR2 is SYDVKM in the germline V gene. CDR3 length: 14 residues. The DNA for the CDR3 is TGTGCCAGTAATAGGCCGGGACAGGGTTACGAGCAGTACTTC. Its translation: CASNRPGQGYEQYF. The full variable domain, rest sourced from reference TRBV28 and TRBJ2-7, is DVKVTQSSRYLVKRTGEKVFLECVQDMDHENMFWYRQDPGLGLRLIYFSYDVKMKEKGDIPEGYSVSREKKERFSLILESASTNQTSMYLCASNRPGQGYEQYFGPGTRLTVT.

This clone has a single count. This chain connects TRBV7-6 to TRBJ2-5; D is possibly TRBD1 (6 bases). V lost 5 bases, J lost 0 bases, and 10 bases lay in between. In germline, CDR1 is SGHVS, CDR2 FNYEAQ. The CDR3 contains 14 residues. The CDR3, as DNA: TGTGCCAGCAGCCCAACAGGGAACCAAGAGACCCAGTACTTC. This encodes CASSPTGNQETQYF.

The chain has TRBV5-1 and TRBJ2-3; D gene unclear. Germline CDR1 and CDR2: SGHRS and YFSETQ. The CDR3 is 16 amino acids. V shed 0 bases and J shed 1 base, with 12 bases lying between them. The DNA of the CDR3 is TGCGCCAGCAGCTTGGATAGTAATTTGGGCACAGATACGCAGTATTTT. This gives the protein CASSLDSNLGTDTQYF.

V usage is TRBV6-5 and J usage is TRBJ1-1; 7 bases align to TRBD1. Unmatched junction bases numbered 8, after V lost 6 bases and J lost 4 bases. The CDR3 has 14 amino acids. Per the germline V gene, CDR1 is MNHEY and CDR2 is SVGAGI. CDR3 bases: TGTGCCAGCAGGAAACAGGGGTCAGGCACTGAAGCTTTCTTT. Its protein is CASRKQGSGTEAFF.

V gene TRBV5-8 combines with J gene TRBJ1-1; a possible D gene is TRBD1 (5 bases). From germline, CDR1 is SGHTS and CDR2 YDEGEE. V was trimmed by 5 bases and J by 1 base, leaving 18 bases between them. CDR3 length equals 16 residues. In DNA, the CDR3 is TGTGCCAGCAGTCCAAGGCGGGGCAGTCCGAACACTGAAGCTTTCTTT. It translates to CASSPRRGSPNTEAFF.

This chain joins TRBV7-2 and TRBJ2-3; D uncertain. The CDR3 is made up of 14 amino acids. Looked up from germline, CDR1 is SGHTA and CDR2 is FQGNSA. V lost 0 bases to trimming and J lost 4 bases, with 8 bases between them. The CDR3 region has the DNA TGTGCCAGCAGCTTAGCTCTAGGTTCAGATACGCAGTATTTT. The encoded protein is CASSLALGSDTQYF.

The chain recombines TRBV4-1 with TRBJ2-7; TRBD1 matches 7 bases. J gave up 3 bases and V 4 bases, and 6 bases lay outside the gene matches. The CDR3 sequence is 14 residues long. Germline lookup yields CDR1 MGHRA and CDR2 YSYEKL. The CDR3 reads CASSPAGTDYEQYF. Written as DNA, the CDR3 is TGCGCCAGCAGCCCCGCCGGGACAGACTACGAGCAGTACTTC.

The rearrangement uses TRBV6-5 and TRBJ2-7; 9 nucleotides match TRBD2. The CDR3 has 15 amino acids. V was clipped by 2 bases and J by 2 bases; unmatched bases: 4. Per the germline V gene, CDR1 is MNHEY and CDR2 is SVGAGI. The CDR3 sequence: CASSYGPSGTYEQYF. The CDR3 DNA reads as TGTGCCAGCAGTTACGGTCCTAGCGGGACCTACGAGCAGTACTTC.

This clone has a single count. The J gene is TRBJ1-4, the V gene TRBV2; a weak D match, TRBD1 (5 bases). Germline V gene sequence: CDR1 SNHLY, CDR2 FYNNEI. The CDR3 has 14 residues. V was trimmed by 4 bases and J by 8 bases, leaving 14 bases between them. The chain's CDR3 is CASSVQGMNEKLFF. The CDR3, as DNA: TGTGCCAGCAGTGTCCAGGGAATGAACGAAAAACTGTTTTTT.

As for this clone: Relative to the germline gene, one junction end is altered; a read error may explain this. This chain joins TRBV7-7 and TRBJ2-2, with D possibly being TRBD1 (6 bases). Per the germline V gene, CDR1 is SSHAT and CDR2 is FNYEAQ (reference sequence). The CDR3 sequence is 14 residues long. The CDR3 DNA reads TGTGCTAGCAGGCCACAGGGAATCACCGGGGAGCTGTTTTTT. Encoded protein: CASRPQGITGELFF.

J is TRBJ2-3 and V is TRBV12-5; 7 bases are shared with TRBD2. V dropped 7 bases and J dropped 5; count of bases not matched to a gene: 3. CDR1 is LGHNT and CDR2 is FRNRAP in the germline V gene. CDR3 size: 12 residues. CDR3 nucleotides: TGTGCTAGTGCGGGGGAGGGAGATACGCAGTATTTT. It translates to CASAGEGDTQYF.

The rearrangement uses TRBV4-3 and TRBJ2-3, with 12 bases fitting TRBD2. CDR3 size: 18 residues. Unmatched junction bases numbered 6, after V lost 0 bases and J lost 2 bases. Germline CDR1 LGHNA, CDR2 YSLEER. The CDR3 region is CASSQDLTSGRPTDTQYF. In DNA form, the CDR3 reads TGCGCCAGCAGCCAAGATTTAACTAGCGGGAGGCCCACAGATACGCAGTATTTT.